These T cell receptor beta chains were read from a single sample in a study of T cell responses to AZD1222 COVID-19 vaccine. Libraries were prepared by immunoSEQ multiplex PCR; TCRdb keeps only in-frame clonotypes and omits some of them. The repertoire holds roughly 150,000 clones, with around 89% as singletons. The sample here was peripheral blood, taken on day 0 of AZD1222 vaccination. The receptors were sampled from an adult in good health. Both conserved end residues are part of each CDR3. Fields, in order: D gene, J gene, V gene, CDR3 length, clone size, CDR3 DNA, CDR3 protein. The D gene is left open where the match is weak. Expanded clones are given a class, and other clones once, few, many or no size at all.

d_gene: TRBD1
j_gene: TRBJ2-7
v_gene: TRBV27
len: 17
abundance: few
CDR3nt: TGTGCCAGCAGTCTGGGGACAGGGTCCCCAGATCGAGGAGAGCAGTACTTC
CDR3aa: CASSLGTGSPDRGEQYF

d_gene: .
j_gene: TRBJ1-3
v_gene: TRBV12-3/TRBV12-4
len: 12
abundance: .
CDR3nt: TGTGCCAGCGATTCAGGAGGAAACACCATATATTTT
CDR3aa: CASDSGGNTIYF

d_gene: .
j_gene: TRBJ2-3
v_gene: TRBV19
len: 14
abundance: .
CDR3nt: TGTGCCAGCCGCACAGCGATGAGCACAGATACGCAGTATTTT
CDR3aa: CASRTAMSTDTQYF

d_gene: .
j_gene: TRBJ1-5
v_gene: TRBV28
len: 15
abundance: .
CDR3nt: TGTGCCAGCAGTTTACCAGTGGGCGGGAGTCAGCCCCAGCATTTT
CDR3aa: CASSLPVGGSQPQHF

d_gene: .
j_gene: TRBJ1-1
v_gene: TRBV7-9
len: 12
abundance: .
CDR3nt: TGTGCCAGCAGCTTACTAAGGAATGAAGCTTTCTTT
CDR3aa: CASSLLRNEAFF

d_gene: .
j_gene: TRBJ1-5
v_gene: TRBV6-1
len: 13
abundance: .
CDR3nt: TGTGCCAGCAGTGAAGCACGGGGTCAGCCCCAGCATTTT
CDR3aa: CASSEARGQPQHF

d_gene: .
j_gene: TRBJ1-5
v_gene: TRBV28
len: 15
abundance: .
CDR3nt: TGTGCCAGCAGTTTTGGGGCACAAGGCAATCAGCCCCAGCATTTT
CDR3aa: CASSFGAQGNQPQHF

d_gene: .
j_gene: TRBJ1-2
v_gene: TRBV6-5
len: 15
abundance: few
CDR3nt: TGTGCCAGCAGTTACTCGTCCAACAGGGTTCGGGGCTACACCTTC
CDR3aa: CASSYSSNRVRGYTF

d_gene: TRBD1
j_gene: TRBJ1-1
v_gene: TRBV20-1
len: 17
abundance: .
CDR3nt: TGCAGTGCTAGTTCGGCAACAAGACAGGGGCTTAACACTGAAGCTTTCTTT
CDR3aa: CSASSATRQGLNTEAFF

d_gene: .
j_gene: TRBJ2-2
v_gene: TRBV7-9
len: 14
abundance: .
CDR3nt: TGTGCCCAGAAAGAACGGGAGCGAAACGGGGAGCTGTTTTTT
CDR3aa: CAQKERERNGELFF

d_gene: .
j_gene: TRBJ1-1
v_gene: TRBV4-1
len: 14
abundance: few
CDR3nt: TGCGCCAGCAGCCAACCGGTCGGAGGGGCTGAAGCTTTCTTT
CDR3aa: CASSQPVGGAEAFF

d_gene: .
j_gene: TRBJ1-6
v_gene: TRBV28
len: 14
abundance: .
CDR3nt: TGTGCCAGCAGTCCCGACAGGTTAAATTCACCCCTCCACTTT
CDR3aa: CASSPDRLNSPLHF

d_gene: .
j_gene: TRBJ2-3
v_gene: TRBV20-1
len: 15
abundance: .
CDR3nt: TGCAGTGCCAGTTATCTAGGGTCGAACGGGGATACGCAGTATTTT
CDR3aa: CSASYLGSNGDTQYF

d_gene: TRBD1
j_gene: TRBJ1-4
v_gene: TRBV24-1
len: 19
abundance: .
CDR3nt: TGTGCCACCAGTGATTTAGACCGGGACAGGGGTACAACTAATGAAAAACTGTTTTTT
CDR3aa: CATSDLDRDRGTTNEKLFF

d_gene: .
j_gene: TRBJ1-2
v_gene: TRBV28
len: 12
abundance: .
CDR3nt: TGTGCCAGCATGGTTGTGGACAATGGCTACACCTTC
CDR3aa: CASMVVDNGYTF

d_gene: .
j_gene: TRBJ2-3
v_gene: TRBV18
len: 16
abundance: .
CDR3nt: TGTGCCAGCTCACCTGGGGCGGGACATAGCACAGATACGCAGTATTTT
CDR3aa: CASSPGAGHSTDTQYF

d_gene: TRBD1
j_gene: TRBJ2-5
v_gene: TRBV5-1
len: 17
abundance: .
CDR3nt: TGCGCCAGCAGCTTGGACGGGACAGGGGGCGTTAGAGAGACCCAGTACTTC
CDR3aa: CASSLDGTGGVRETQYF

d_gene: .
j_gene: TRBJ1-1
v_gene: TRBV7-3
len: 14
abundance: .
CDR3nt: TGTGCCAGCAGCCCTTCGGGACCGAACACTGAAGCTTTCTTT
CDR3aa: CASSPSGPNTEAFF

d_gene: .
j_gene: TRBJ1-3
v_gene: TRBV5-4
len: 15
abundance: .
CDR3nt: TGTGCCAGCAGCAAGGACGCTACCTCTGGAAACACCATATATTTT
CDR3aa: CASSKDATSGNTIYF

d_gene: .
j_gene: TRBJ1-5
v_gene: TRBV5-1
len: 13
abundance: .
CDR3nt: TGCGCCAGCAGCTTGGGCCCTGTTCAGCCCCAGCATTTT
CDR3aa: CASSLGPVQPQHF

d_gene: .
j_gene: TRBJ2-6
v_gene: TRBV7-6
len: 16
abundance: .
CDR3nt: TGTGCCAGCAGCCCGGACCCCTCTCTCGGGGCCAACGTCCTGACTTTC
CDR3aa: CASSPDPSLGANVLTF

d_gene: TRBD2
j_gene: TRBJ2-7
v_gene: TRBV7-9
len: 17
abundance: .
CDR3nt: TGTGCCAGCAGCTTAGCGTGGCTAGCGGGAGAGATTTACGAGCAGTACTTC
CDR3aa: CASSLAWLAGEIYEQYF

d_gene: .
j_gene: TRBJ1-3
v_gene: TRBV9
len: 14
abundance: .
CDR3nt: TGTGCCAGCAGCGCCGACCCCTCTGGAAACACCATATATTTT
CDR3aa: CASSADPSGNTIYF